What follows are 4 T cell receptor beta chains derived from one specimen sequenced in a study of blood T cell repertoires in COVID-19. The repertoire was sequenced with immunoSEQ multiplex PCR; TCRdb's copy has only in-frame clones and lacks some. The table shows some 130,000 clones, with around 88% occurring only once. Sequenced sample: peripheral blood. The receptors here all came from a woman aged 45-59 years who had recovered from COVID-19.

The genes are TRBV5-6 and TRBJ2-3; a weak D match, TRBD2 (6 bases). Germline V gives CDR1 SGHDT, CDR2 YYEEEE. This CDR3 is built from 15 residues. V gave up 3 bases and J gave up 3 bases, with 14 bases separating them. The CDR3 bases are TGTGCCAGCAGCTCGGACCGGGGGTTGACAGATACGCAGTATTTT. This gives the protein CASSSDRGLTDTQYF. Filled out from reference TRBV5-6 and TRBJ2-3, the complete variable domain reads DAGVTQSPTHLIKTRGQQVTLRCSPKSGHDTVSWYQQALGQGPQFIFQYYEEEERQRGNFPDRFSGHQFPNYSSELNVNALLLGDSALYLCASSSDRGLTDTQYFGPGTRLTVL.

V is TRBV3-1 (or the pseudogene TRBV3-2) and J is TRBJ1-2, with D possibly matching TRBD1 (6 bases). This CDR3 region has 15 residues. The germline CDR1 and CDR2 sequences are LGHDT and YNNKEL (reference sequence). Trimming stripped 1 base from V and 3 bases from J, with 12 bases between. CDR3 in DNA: TGTGCCAGCAGCCAAGTAGGGGGTTCACACTATGGCTACACCTTC. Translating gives CASSQVGGSHYGYTF.

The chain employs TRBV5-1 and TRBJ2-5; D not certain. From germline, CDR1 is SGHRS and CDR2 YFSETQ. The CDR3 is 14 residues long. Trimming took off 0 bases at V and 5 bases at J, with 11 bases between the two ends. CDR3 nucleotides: TGCGCCAGCAGCTTGGGCTGGAGAGGCGAGACCCAGTACTTC. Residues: CASSLGWRGETQYF.

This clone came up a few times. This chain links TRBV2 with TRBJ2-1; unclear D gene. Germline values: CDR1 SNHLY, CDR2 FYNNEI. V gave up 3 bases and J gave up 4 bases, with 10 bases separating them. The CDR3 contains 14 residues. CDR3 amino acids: CASSDRSTYNEQFF. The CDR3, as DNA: TGTGCCAGCAGTGATCGGTCTACTTACAATGAGCAGTTCTTC.